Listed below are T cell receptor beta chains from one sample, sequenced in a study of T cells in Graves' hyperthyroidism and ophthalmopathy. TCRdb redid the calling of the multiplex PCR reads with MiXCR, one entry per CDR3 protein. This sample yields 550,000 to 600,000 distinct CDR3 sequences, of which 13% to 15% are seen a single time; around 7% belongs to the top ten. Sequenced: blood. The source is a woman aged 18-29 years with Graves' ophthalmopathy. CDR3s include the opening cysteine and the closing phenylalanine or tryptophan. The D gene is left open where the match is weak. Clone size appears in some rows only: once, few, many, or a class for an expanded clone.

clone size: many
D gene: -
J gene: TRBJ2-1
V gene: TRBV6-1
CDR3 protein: CASSAADLSSYNEQFF
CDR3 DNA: TGTGCCAGCAGTGCGGCCGACTTAAGCTCCTACAATGAGCAGTTCTTC

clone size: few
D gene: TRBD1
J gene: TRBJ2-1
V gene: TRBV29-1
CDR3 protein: CSGQQGASYNEQFF
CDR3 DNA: TGCAGCGGCCAACAGGGGGCTTCCTACAATGAGCAGTTCTTC

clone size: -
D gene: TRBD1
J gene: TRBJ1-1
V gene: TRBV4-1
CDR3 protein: CASSQEDRIPLKSAFF
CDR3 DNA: TGCGCCAGCAGCCAGGAGGACAGGATTCCTCTCAAAAGTGCTTTCTTT

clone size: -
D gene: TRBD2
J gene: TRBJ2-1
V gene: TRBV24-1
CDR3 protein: CATSDLFRGRSNEQFF
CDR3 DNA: TGTGCCACCAGTGATTTGTTCCGCGGGAGGTCGAATGAGCAGTTCTTC

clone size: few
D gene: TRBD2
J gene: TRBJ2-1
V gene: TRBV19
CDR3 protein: CASSMGGRPSYNEQFF
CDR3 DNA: TGTGCCAGTAGTATGGGCGGGAGGCCTTCCTACAATGAGCAGTTCTTC

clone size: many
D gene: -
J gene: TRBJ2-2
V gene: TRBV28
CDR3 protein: CASRGLGGLNTGELFF
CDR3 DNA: TGTGCCAGCAGGGGGTTAGGGGGGCTGAACACCGGGGAGCTGTTTTTT

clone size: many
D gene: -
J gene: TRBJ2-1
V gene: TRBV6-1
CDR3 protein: CASSKGGGINNEQFF
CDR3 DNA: TGTGCCAGCAGTAAGGGGGGCGGGATAAACAATGAGCAGTTCTTC

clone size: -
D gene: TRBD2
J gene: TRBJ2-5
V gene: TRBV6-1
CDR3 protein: CASSYGGEKETQYF
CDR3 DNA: TGTGCCAGCAGTTATGGGGGGGAGAAAGAGACCCAGTACTTC

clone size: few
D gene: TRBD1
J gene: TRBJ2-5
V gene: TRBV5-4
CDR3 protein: CASSLWTGGALGETQYF
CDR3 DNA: TGTGCCAGCAGCTTGTGGACAGGGGGCGCCTTGGGAGAGACCCAGTACTTC

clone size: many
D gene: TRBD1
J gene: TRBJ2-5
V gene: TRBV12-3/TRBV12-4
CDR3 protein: CASSLWDSRETQYF
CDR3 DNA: TGTGCCAGCAGTTTATGGGACAGTCGGGAGACCCAGTACTTC